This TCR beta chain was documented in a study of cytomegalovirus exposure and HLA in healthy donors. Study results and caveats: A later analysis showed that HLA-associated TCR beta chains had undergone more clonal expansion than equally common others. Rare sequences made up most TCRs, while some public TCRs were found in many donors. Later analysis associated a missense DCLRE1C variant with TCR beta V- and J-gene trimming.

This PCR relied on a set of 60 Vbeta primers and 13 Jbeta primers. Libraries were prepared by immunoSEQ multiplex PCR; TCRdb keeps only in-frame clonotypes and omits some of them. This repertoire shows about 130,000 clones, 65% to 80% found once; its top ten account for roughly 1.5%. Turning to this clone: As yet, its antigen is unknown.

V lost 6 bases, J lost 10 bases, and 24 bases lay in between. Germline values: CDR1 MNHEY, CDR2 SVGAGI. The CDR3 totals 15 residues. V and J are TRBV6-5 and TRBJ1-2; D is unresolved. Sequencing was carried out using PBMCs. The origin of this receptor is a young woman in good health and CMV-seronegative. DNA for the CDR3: TGTGCCAGCAGCCCCGACGGAGGGAGGGTTTGGGACTACACCTTC. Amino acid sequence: CASSPDGGRVWDYTF.